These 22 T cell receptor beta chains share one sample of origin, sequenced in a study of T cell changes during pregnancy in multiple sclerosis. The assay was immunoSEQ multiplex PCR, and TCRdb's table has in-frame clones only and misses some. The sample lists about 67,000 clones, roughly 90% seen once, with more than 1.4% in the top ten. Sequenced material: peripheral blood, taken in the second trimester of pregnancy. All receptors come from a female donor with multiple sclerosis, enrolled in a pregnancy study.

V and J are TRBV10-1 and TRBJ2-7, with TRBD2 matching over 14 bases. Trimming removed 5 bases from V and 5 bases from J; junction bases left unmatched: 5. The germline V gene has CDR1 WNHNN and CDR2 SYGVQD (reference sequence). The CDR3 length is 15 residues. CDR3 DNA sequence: TGCGCCAGCAGTCAGGGACTAGCGGGAGCCCACGAGCAGTACTTC. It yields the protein CASSQGLAGAHEQYF.

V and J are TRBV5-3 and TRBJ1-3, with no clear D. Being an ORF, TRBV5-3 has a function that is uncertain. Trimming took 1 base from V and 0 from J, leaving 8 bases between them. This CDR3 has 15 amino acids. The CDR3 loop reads CARSLPTSSGNTIYF. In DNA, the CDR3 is TGTGCCAGAAGCTTGCCCACGAGCTCTGGAAACACCATATATTTT.

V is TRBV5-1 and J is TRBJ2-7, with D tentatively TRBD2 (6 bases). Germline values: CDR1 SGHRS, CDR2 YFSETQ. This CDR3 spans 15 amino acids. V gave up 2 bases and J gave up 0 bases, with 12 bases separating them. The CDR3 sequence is CASSLVAGSSYEQYF. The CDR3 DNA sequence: TGCGCCAGCAGCTTAGTGGCGGGGAGCTCCTACGAGCAGTACTTC.

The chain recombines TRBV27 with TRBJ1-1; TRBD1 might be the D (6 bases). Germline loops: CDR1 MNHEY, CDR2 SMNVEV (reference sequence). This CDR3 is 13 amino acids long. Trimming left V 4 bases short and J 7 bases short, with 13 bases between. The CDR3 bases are TGTGCCAGCAGTTCCCAGGGGTGGGATGAAGCTTTCTTT. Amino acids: CASSSQGWDEAFF.

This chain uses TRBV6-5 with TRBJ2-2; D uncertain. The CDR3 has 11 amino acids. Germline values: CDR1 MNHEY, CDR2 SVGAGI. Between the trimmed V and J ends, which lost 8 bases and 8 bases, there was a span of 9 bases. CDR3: CASASSGELFF. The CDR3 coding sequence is TGTGCCAGCGCCTCGAGTGGGGAGCTGTTTTTT.

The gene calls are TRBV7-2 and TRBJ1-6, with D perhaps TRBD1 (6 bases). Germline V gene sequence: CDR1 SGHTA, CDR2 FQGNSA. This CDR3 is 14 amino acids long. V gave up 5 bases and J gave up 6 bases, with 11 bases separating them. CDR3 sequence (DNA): TGTGCCAGCAGCCCACAGGGCTCTAATTCACCCCTCCACTTT. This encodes CASSPQGSNSPLHF.

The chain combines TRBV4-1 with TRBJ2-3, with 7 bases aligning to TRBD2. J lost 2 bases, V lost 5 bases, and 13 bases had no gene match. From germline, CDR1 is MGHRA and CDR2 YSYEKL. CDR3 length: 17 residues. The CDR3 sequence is CASSSIASGALTDTQYF. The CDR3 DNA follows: TGCGCCAGCAGCTCAATAGCGAGCGGGGCCCTCACAGATACGCAGTATTTT.

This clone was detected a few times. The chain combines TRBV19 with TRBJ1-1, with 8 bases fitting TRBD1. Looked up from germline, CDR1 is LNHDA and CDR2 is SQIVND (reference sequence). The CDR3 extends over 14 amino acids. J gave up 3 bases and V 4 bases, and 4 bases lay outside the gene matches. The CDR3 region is CASSTRGQYTEAFF. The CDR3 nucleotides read TGTGCCAGTAGTACCAGGGGGCAGTACACTGAAGCTTTCTTT.

CDR3: CASSMSSSKSETQYF. The DNA of the CDR3 is TGTGCCAGTAGTATGTCGTCTAGCAAATCGGAGACCCAGTACTTC. The gene calls are TRBV19 and TRBJ2-5; D possibly corresponds to TRBD2 (5 bases). The germline CDR1 and CDR2 sequences are LNHDA and SQIVND (reference sequence). The CDR3 length is 15 residues. Deletions cut 3 bases from V and 5 bases from J, with 16 bases between.

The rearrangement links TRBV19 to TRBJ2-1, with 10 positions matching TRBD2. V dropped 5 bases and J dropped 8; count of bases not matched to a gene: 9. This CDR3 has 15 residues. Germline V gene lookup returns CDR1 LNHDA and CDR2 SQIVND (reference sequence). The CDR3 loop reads CASSLLAGDSHEQFF. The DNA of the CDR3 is TGTGCCAGTAGTCTTCTAGCGGGAGATAGCCATGAGCAGTTCTTC.

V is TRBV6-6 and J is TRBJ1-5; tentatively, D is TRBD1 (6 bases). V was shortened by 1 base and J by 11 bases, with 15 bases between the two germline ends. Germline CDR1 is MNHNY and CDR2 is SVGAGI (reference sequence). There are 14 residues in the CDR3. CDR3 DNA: TGTGCCAGCAGTTACTACAGGGAGGGTACGACCCAGCATTTT. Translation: CASSYYREGTTQHF.

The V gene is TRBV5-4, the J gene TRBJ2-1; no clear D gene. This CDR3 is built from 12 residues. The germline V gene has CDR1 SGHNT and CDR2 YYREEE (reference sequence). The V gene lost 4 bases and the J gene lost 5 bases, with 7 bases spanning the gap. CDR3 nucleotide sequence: TGTGCCAGCAGCAATGAGGACAATGAGCAGTTCTTC. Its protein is CASSNEDNEQFF.

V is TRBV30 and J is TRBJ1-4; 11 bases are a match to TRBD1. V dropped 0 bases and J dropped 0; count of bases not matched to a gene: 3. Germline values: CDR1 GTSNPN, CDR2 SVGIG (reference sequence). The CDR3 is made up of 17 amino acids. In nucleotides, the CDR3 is TGTGCCTGGAGTGTGGAGGGACAGGGGGCAACTAATGAAAAACTGTTTTTT. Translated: CAWSVEGQGATNEKLFF.

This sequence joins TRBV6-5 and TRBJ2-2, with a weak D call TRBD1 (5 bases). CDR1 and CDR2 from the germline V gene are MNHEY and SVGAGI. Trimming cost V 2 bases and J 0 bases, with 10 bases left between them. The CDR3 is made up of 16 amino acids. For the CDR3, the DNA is TGTGCCAGCAGTTACGGGGCGGTATCGAACACCGGGGAGCTGTTTTTT. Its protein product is CASSYGAVSNTGELFF.

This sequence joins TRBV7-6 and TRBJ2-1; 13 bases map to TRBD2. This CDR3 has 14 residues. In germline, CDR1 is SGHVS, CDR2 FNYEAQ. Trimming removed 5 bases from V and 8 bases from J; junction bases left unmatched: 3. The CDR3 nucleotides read TGTGCCAGCAGCGCGGGACTAGCGGGACATGAGCAGTTCTTC. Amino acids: CASSAGLAGHEQFF.

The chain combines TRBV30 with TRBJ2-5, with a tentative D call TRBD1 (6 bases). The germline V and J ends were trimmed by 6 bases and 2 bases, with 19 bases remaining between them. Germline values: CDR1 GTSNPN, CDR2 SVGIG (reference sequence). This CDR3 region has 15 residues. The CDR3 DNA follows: TGTGCCTGTTCACAGGGTCTAGGAGTTCAAGAGACCCAGTACTTC. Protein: CACSQGLGVQETQYF.

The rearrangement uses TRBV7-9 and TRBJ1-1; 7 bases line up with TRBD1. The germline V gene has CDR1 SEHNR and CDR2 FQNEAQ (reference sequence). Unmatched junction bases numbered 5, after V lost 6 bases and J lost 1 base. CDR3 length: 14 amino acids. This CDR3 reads CASRPTGPNTEAFF. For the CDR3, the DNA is TGTGCCAGCAGGCCGACAGGGCCGAACACTGAAGCTTTCTTT.

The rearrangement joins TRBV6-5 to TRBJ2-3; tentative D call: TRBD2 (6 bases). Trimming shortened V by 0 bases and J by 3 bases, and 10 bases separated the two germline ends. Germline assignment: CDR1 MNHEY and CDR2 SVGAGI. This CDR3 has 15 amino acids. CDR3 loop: CASSYSLGGTDTQYF. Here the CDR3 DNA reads TGTGCCAGCAGTTACTCTCTTGGGGGGACAGATACGCAGTATTTT.

CDR3 loop: CASSEDRERTF. Here the CDR3 DNA reads TGTGCCAGCAGTGAAGACAGGGAGCGCACCTTC. The rearrangement joins TRBV6-1 to TRBJ1-2; TRBD1 is a possible D gene (6 bases). Germline assignment: CDR1 MNHNS and CDR2 SASEGT. The CDR3 spans 11 residues. V lost 1 base and J 13 bases, leaving 10 bases between the germline ends.

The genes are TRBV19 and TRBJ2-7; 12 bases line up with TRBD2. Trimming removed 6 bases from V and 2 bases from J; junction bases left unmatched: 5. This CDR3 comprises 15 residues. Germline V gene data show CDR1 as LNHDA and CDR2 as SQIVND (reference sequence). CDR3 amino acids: CASSSTSGRPYEQYF. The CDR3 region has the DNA TGTGCCAGTAGCTCGACTAGCGGGAGACCCTACGAGCAGTACTTC.

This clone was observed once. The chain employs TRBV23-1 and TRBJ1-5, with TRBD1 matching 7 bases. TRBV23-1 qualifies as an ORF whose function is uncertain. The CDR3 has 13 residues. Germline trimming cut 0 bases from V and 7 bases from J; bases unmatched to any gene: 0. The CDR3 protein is CASSQSRGQPQHF. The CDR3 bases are TGCGCCAGCAGTCAATCCAGGGGGCAGCCCCAGCATTTT.

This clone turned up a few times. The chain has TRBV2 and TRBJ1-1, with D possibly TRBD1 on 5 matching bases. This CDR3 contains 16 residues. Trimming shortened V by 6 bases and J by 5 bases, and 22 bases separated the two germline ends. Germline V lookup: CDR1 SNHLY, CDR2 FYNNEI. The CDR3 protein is CASRRDHSPGDTEAFF. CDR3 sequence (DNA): TGTGCCAGCAGACGGGACCACTCACCGGGAGATACTGAAGCTTTCTTT.